The 30 T cell receptor beta chains below were found in one sample sequenced in a study of blood T cell repertoires in COVID-19. Method: immunoSEQ multiplex PCR; TCRdb's copy keeps in-frame clones and lacks some. The sample shows over 25,000 clones, about nine tenths of them seen only once. The sample taken for sequencing was peripheral blood. The receptors shown here come from a human donor in a cohort sampled during active COVID-19. The donor label of this sample is uncertain.

The CDR3 loop is CSVAFVTKNYGYTF. In DNA form, the CDR3 reads TGCAGCGTTGCCTTCGTGACTAAAAACTATGGCTACACCTTC. The V call is TRBV29-1, the J call TRBJ1-2; D unresolved. CDR1 is SQVTM and CDR2 is ANQGSEA in the germline V gene. Trimming pared 4 bases from V and 2 bases from J, leaving 14 bases between. The CDR3 runs to 14 residues.

V and J are TRBV5-1 and TRBJ2-2, with no clear D. V was pared by 0 bases and J by 7 bases, with 7 bases between. The CDR3 sequence is 13 residues long. Looked up from germline, CDR1 is SGHRS and CDR2 is YFSETQ. For the CDR3, the DNA is TGCGCCAGCAGCTTGGCCGTCGTCGGGGAGCTGTTTTTT. This encodes CASSLAVVGELFF.

V and J are TRBV29-1 and TRBJ2-7; D call uncertain. The germline V gene has CDR1 SQVTM and CDR2 ANQGSEA. Trimming took 5 bases from V and 2 from J, leaving 13 bases between them. CDR3 size: 13 residues. The CDR3 here is CSVSTGSTYEQYF. CDR3 coding DNA: TGCAGCGTTTCGACGGGTTCTACCTACGAGCAGTACTTC.

The chain carries TRBV5-1 and TRBJ2-3, with 10 bases identical to TRBD2. This CDR3 region has 16 residues. With V trimmed by 4 bases and J by 5 bases, 10 bases remained unmatched. The germline CDR1 and CDR2 sequences are SGHRS and YFSETQ. The CDR3: CASSGGERGGLDTQYF. The CDR3 DNA reads as TGCGCCAGCAGCGGAGGGGAGCGGGGGGGATTAGATACGCAGTATTTT.

This clone came up once. This chain uses TRBV5-6 with TRBJ1-1; D may be TRBD1 (5 bases). V was trimmed by 0 bases and J by 3 bases, leaving 9 bases between them. The CDR3 runs to 14 residues. Germline CDR1 is SGHDT and CDR2 is YYEEEE. The CDR3 spells CASSLEFRDTEAFF. Here the CDR3 DNA reads TGTGCCAGCAGCTTGGAATTCAGGGACACTGAAGCTTTCTTT.

This sequence joins TRBV18 and TRBJ1-6, with 12 nucleotides matching TRBD1. Trimming took 3 bases from V and 9 from J; bases not matched to a gene: 6. CDR3 length: 16 residues. Germline CDR1 and CDR2: KGHSH and LQKENI. The CDR3 sequence: CASSPGTGGVGSPLHF. As DNA, the CDR3 is TGTGCCAGCTCACCCGGGACAGGGGGCGTGGGTTCACCCCTCCACTTT.

This clone was seen just once. The genes are TRBV2 and TRBJ2-7, with D unresolved. The germline CDR1 and CDR2 sequences are SNHLY and FYNNEI. CDR3 length: 16 amino acids. Deletions cut 6 bases from V and 2 bases from J, with 20 bases between. CDR3 protein: CASRTFVAASPYEQYF. The CDR3 nucleotides read TGTGCCAGCAGAACCTTTGTGGCCGCTTCCCCCTACGAGCAGTACTTC.

V and J are TRBV15 and TRBJ1-2; tentatively, D is TRBD1 (6 bases). The CDR3 runs to 14 residues. Germline CDR1 LNHNV, CDR2 YYDKDF (reference sequence). Trimming cost V 1 base and J 3 bases, with 9 bases left between them. The DNA for the CDR3 is TGTGCCACCAGCAGAGGGGGGCTCGACTATGGCTACACCTTC. This codes for CATSRGGLDYGYTF.

The rearrangement joins TRBV20-1 to TRBJ1-2, with D uncertain. V dropped 6 bases and J dropped 6 bases, with 8 bases sitting between them. This CDR3 comprises 10 residues. CDR1 and CDR2 from the germline V gene are DFQATT and SNEGSKA (reference sequence). CDR3 in amino acids: CSAEGDGYTF. The CDR3 DNA sequence: TGCAGTGCCGAGGGAGATGGCTACACCTTC.

This chain connects TRBV27 to TRBJ2-7; the match to TRBD1 covers 11 bases. Germline V lookup: CDR1 MNHEY, CDR2 SMNVEV (reference sequence). The V segment lost 3 bases and the J segment 3 bases; nucleotides outside the gene matches: 4. The CDR3 consists of 15 residues. CDR3 DNA: TGTGCCAGCAGTTTTAAGGGGACAGGGGGCTACGAGCAGTACTTC. Amino acid sequence: CASSFKGTGGYEQYF.

The rearrangement links TRBV7-8 to TRBJ1-2, with D perhaps TRBD1 (6 bases). The V end lost 5 bases, the J end lost 7 bases, and 17 bases lay between the germline ends. The CDR3 totals 14 residues. CDR1 and CDR2 (germline): SGHVS, FQNEAQ. CDR3: CASSRTRGGGGYTF. CDR3 in DNA: TGTGCCAGCAGCCGTACGCGTGGGGGCGGTGGCTACACCTTC.

This rearrangement joins TRBV19 to TRBJ1-6; D uncertain. The CDR3 runs to 13 residues. Germline CDR1 and CDR2: LNHDA and SQIVND (reference sequence). Trimming removed 5 bases at V and 4 bases at J, with 6 bases between. DNA of the CDR3: TGTGCCAGTAGTCTAAATTATAATTCACCCCTCCACTTT. This gives the protein CASSLNYNSPLHF.

The chain carries TRBV19 and TRBJ1-2; 11 bases map to TRBD1. Germline V lookup: CDR1 LNHDA, CDR2 SQIVND (reference sequence). The CDR3 covers 13 residues. The V gene end was trimmed by 5 bases and the J gene end by 8 bases; junction bases not matched to a gene: 4. CDR3 in amino acids: CASSSGTGGGYTF. CDR3 in DNA: TGTGCCAGTAGTTCCGGGACAGGGGGAGGCTACACCTTC.

V and J are TRBV5-1 and TRBJ1-5; D not resolved. Between the trimmed V and J ends, which lost 5 bases and 3 bases, there was a span of 12 bases. CDR1 is SGHRS, CDR2 YFSETQ, per germline. This CDR3 spans 14 amino acids. The CDR3 DNA follows: TGCGCCAGCAGTGTGGGAGACTTCAATCAGCCCCAGCATTTT. Translating gives CASSVGDFNQPQHF.

V is TRBV10-3 and J is TRBJ1-5, with a tentative D call TRBD1 (5 bases). The CDR3 consists of 14 residues. V gave up 4 bases and J gave up 0 bases, with 7 bases separating them. Germline V gene sequence: CDR1 ENHRY, CDR2 SYGVKD. CDR3 protein: CAISVTDSNQPQHF. The CDR3 DNA is TGTGCCATCAGTGTGACAGATAGCAATCAGCCCCAGCATTTT.

The V gene is TRBV21-1, the J gene TRBJ1-6; the listed D gene, TRBD1, was not tested against the DNA. TRBV21-1 constitutes a pseudogene. There are 15 residues in the CDR3. The CDR3 sequence is CASSKRTGGNSPLHF. The CDR3 DNA follows: TGTGCCAGCAGCAAAAGAACAGGGGGAAATTCACCCCTCCACTTT.

This chain uses TRBV6-4 with TRBJ1-1; D might be TRBD1 (5 bases). The V end was cut by 5 bases, the J end by 0 bases, with 7 bases between. Germline CDR1 reads MRHNA; CDR2 reads SNTAGT. This CDR3 has 13 residues. The CDR3 region has the DNA TGTGCCAGCAGTCGGACATTGAACACTGAAGCTTTCTTT. Encoded protein: CASSRTLNTEAFF.

V is TRBV28 and J is TRBJ2-5, with 8 bases that match TRBD2. Germline V gene sequence: CDR1 MDHEN, CDR2 SYDVKM. Trimming at V came to 5 bases and at J to 7 bases, leaving 15 bases not matched to a gene. CDR3 size: 16 residues. The CDR3 DNA follows: TGTGCCAGCAGTCCGGGAGGAGACGGGGGGGCCGGGACCCAGTACTTC. This sequence encodes CASSPGGDGGAGTQYF.

The chain couples TRBV9 to TRBJ1-3; D call uncertain. The V end was cut by 0 bases, the J end by 3 bases, with 10 bases between. The germline gives CDR1 SGDLS, CDR2 YYNGEE. The CDR3 spans 15 residues. For the CDR3, the DNA is TGTGCCAGCAGCGTAGGAGCGGGAGGTGGAAACACCATATATTTT. Translation: CASSVGAGGGNTIYF. Drawing the rest from reference TRBV9 and TRBJ1-3, the complete variable domain is DSGVTQTPKHLITATGQRVTLRCSPRSGDLSVYWYQQSLDQGLQFLIQYYNGEERAKGNILERFSAQQFPDLHSELNLSSLELGDSALYFCASSVGAGGGNTIYFGEGSWLTVV.

The CDR3 coding sequence is TGTGCCAGCAGCTTCCGGGGGGGCAGCTCCTACGAGCAGTACTTC. It yields the protein CASSFRGGSSYEQYF. This chain connects TRBV5-5 to TRBJ2-7; 8 bases are a match to TRBD2. The germline V gene has CDR1 SGHKS and CDR2 YYEKEE (reference sequence). The CDR3 is 15 amino acids. The V segment lost 2 bases and the J segment 0 bases; nucleotides outside the gene matches: 4. The full variable domain, rest sourced from reference TRBV5-5 and TRBJ2-7, is DAGVTQSPTHLIKTRGQQVTLRCSPISGHKSVSWYQQVLGQGPQFIFQYYEKEERGRGNFPDRFSARQFPNYSSELNVNALLLGDSALYLCASSFRGGSSYEQYFGPGTRLTVT.

The DNA of the CDR3 is TGCAGCGTGGGGGGACAGACTTACAATGAGCAGTTCTTC. This sequence encodes CSVGGQTYNEQFF. The rearrangement joins TRBV29-1 to TRBJ2-1; possible D gene TRBD1, 7 bases. The germline CDR1 and CDR2 sequences are SQVTM and ANQGSEA. V was trimmed by 6 bases and J by 4 bases, leaving 13 bases between them. The CDR3 is made up of 13 amino acids.

The chain employs TRBV23-1 and TRBJ2-1, with TRBD1 matching 7 bases. TRBV23-1 is known as an ORF, though its function is uncertain. The CDR3 sequence is 14 residues long. After removal of 0 bases from V and 9 bases from J, the junction contained 5 bases not matched to a gene. The CDR3 DNA is TGCGCCAGCAGTCAATCGCCGGACAGGTCTGAGCAGTTCTTC. Translated, it gives CASSQSPDRSEQFF.

The chain couples TRBV4-3 to TRBJ2-1; no definite D call. The ends were cut back, 1 base at V and 5 bases at J, with 15 bases in the middle. Germline CDR1 reads LGHNA; CDR2 reads YSLEER. This CDR3 has 16 residues. The CDR3 is CASSQVPTTTDNEQFF. CDR3 coding DNA: TGCGCCAGCAGCCAAGTTCCGACCACTACCGACAATGAGCAGTTCTTC.

V usage is TRBV5-1 and J usage is TRBJ1-4, with TRBD1 as a possible D gene (5 bases). In germline, CDR1 is SGHRS, CDR2 YFSETQ. The CDR3 covers 18 residues. Deletions cut 0 bases from V and 0 bases from J, with 15 bases between. As DNA, the CDR3 is TGCGCCAGCAGCTTGGGGACAAGGATACATTCAACTAATGAAAAACTGTTTTTT. The encoded protein is CASSLGTRIHSTNEKLFF.

V is TRBV20-1 and J is TRBJ2-7; TRBD2 is a possible D gene (5 bases). Germline loops: CDR1 DFQATT, CDR2 SNEGSKA (reference sequence). Trimming cost V 3 bases and J 2 bases, with 14 bases left between them. This CDR3 region has 14 residues. CDR3 protein: CSASFYGEAYEQYF. The DNA for the CDR3 is TGCAGTGCTAGTTTTTACGGGGAAGCCTACGAGCAGTACTTC.

The V and J genes are TRBV29-1 and TRBJ2-5, with D possibly TRBD1 on 5 matching bases. This CDR3 is built from 14 residues. V dropped 4 bases and J dropped 5 bases, with 17 bases sitting between them. CDR1 is SQVTM, CDR2 ANQGSEA, per germline. CDR3 region: CSVGQWVGGETQYF. CDR3 coding DNA: TGCAGCGTTGGACAGTGGGTCGGTGGGGAGACCCAGTACTTC.

V and J are TRBV18 and TRBJ1-1; TRBD1 might be the D (5 bases). Germline V gives CDR1 KGHSH, CDR2 LQKENI. This CDR3 has 14 amino acids. V gave up 8 bases and J gave up 2 bases, with 15 bases separating them. The CDR3 is CASQSATGNTEAFF. The DNA of the CDR3 is TGTGCCAGCCAGAGTGCTACAGGAAACACTGAAGCTTTCTTT. Together with reference TRBV18 and TRBJ1-1, the CDR3 gives the full variable domain: NAGVMQNPRHLVRRRGQEARLRCSPMKGHSHVYWYRQLPEEGLKFMVYLQKENIIDESGMPKERFSAEFPKEGPSILRIQQVVRGDSAAYFCASQSATGNTEAFFGQGTRLTVV.

The chain has TRBV19 and TRBJ1-1; 7 nucleotides align to TRBD1. Germline V gene sequence: CDR1 LNHDA, CDR2 SQIVND (reference sequence). The CDR3 spans 14 residues. V gave up 4 bases and J gave up 5 bases; unmatched junction bases: 7. The CDR3 loop is CASSTVGGRTEAFF. The CDR3 bases are TGTGCCAGTAGTACGGTAGGGGGCCGGACTGAAGCTTTCTTT.

V and J are TRBV28 and TRBJ2-1; 10 positions match TRBD2. J lost 0 bases, V lost 6 bases, and 5 bases had no gene match. In germline, CDR1 is MDHEN, CDR2 SYDVKM. The CDR3 has 16 amino acids. CDR3 loop: CASREAGGSSYNEQFF. Here the CDR3 DNA reads TGTGCCAGCAGGGAAGCGGGGGGGAGCTCCTACAATGAGCAGTTCTTC.

The gene calls are TRBV7-2 and TRBJ2-1, with TRBD1 matching over 9 bases. From germline, CDR1 is SGHTA and CDR2 FQGNSA. V lost 6 bases to trimming and J lost 7 bases; unmatched junction nucleotides: 4. The CDR3 has 13 amino acids. CDR3 in amino acids: CASRMDRGNEQFF. The CDR3 DNA reads as TGTGCCAGCAGGATGGACAGGGGAAATGAGCAGTTCTTC.